The T cell receptor (beta chain) described here comes from a study of CXCR3-negative and CXCR3-positive naive CD8 T cells. Findings and limits, study-wide: CXCR3 levels fell partly with cryopreservation; most assays relied on fresh PBMCs. TRBV-TRBJ usage was alike in naive CXCR3-negative and CXCR3-positive cells but differed in memory cells.

Every subset of CD8+ T cells was sorted in triplicate at some 310,000 cells each. Within the CD8+ T cell compartment, naive cells were CD45RO-CCR7+CD27+CD95-. Germline V gene data show CDR1 as SGHRS and CDR2 as YFSETQ. This CDR3 comprises 15 residues. Remarks on this clonotype: As yet, its antigen is unknown.

Carrying UMI labels, the TRB cDNA libraries were prepared through 5' RACE. TCRdb reprocessed the 5' RACE reads; each CDR3 protein has one entry and no DNA is given. The sample table sets out about 45,000 distinct CDR3 sequences. V and J are TRBV5-1 and TRBJ2-3; no DNA is available, so the TRBD1 call from TCRdb remains unchecked. This receptor was taken from a human donor in good health. Some clones in this sample may be carry-over from other donors' samples. The sample comprised naive CXCR3- CD8+ T cells from blood. The subset was: CD45RO-CCR7+CD27+CD95- naive CD8+ T cells lacking CXCR3 (TNR3-). CDR3 protein: CASSPGTGVTDTQYF. The entire variable domain, with the rest obtained from reference TRBV5-1 and TRBJ2-3, is as follows: KAGVTQTPRYLIKTRGQQVTLSCSPISGHRSVSWYQQTPGQGLQFLFEYFSETQRNKGNFPGRFSGRQFSNSRSEMNVSTLELGDSALYLCASSPGTGVTDTQYFGPGTRLTVL.